The sequence of this T cell receptor beta chain was determined in a study of CXCR3-negative and CXCR3-positive naive CD8 T cells. Researchers prepared the TRB cDNA libraries using 5' RACE with UMI labels. TCRdb re-called the 5' RACE reads and gives one entry per CDR3 protein, without DNA. In total, the table holds fewer than 7,000 distinct CDR3 sequences. The TCR originated in a human donor in good health. Some clones in this sample may be carry-over from other donors' samples. The sequenced material came from naive CXCR3- CD8+ T cells from blood. Subset of the sample: CD45RO-CCR7+CD27+CD95- naive CD8+ T cells lacking CXCR3 (TNR3-).

CDR3 loop: CASSQDASGLYNEQFF. The gene calls are TRBV4-3 and TRBJ2-1; the TCRdb call, TRBD2, lacks DNA for checking. The CDR3 is made up of 16 amino acids. Germline CDR1 reads LGHNA; CDR2 reads YSLEER.